The rows below give T cell receptor beta chains drawn from one sample of a study of T cell repertoires in cytomegalovirus infection. One entry per CDR3 protein, called by TCRdb with MiXCR from the reads. Of approximately 910,000 distinct CDR3 sequences listed, more than 25% are singletons. Their recognized antigens are unknown. The material sequenced was cultured CD8+ T cells from PBMCs, taken from culture after CMV antigen stimulation. The receptors shown here come from a human donor in good health (CMV status not recorded). Some clones in this sample may be carry-over from other donors' samples. Both conserved end residues are part of each CDR3. D genes are given only for firm matches. Expanded clones are given a class, and other clones once, few, many or no size at all.

>TRBV11-3|few|.|TRBJ2-1
CASSSSPVRGGFNEQFF
TGTGCCAGCAGCTCGTCCCCGGTCAGGGGAGGGTTCAATGAGCAGTTCTTC
>TRBV2|few|.|TRBJ2-3
CASSEYWGVPSTDTQYF
TGTGCCAGCAGTGAATATTGGGGGGTACCTAGCACAGATACGCAGTATTTT
>TRBV7-8|many|TRBD2|TRBJ2-1
CASSSRRGGNEQFF
TGTGCCAGCAGCTCGAGGCGGGGGGGCAATGAGCAGTTCTTC
>TRBV2|few|.|TRBJ2-1
CASISRDTVERIQNEQFF
TGTGCCAGCATCTCCCGGGACACCGTAGAGCGGATTCAAAATGAGCAGTTCTTC
>TRBV7-3|.|TRBD2|TRBJ2-3
CASSHSGGAGDTQYF
TGTGCCAGCAGTCATAGCGGGGGGGCGGGAGATACGCAGTATTTT
>TRBV29-1|few|.|TRBJ1-3
CSVPGDSGNTIYF
TGCAGCGTCCCCGGAGACTCTGGAAACACCATATATTTT
>TRBV7-9|.|TRBD1|TRBJ1-1
CASSFGSGGEAFF
TGTGCCAGCAGCTTCGGGTCAGGGGGCGAAGCTTTCTTT
>TRBV2|few|TRBD1|TRBJ1-2
CASSEGTGVVYGYTF
TGTGCCAGCAGTGAAGGGACAGGGGTGGTCTATGGCTACACCTTC
>TRBV15|few|.|TRBJ2-5
CATGRKETQYF
TGTGCCACCGGAAGAAAAGAGACCCAGTACTTC
>TRBV6-6|few|.|TRBJ1-5
CASSYSPFNQPQHF
TGTGCCAGCAGTTACTCGCCGTTCAATCAGCCCCAGCATTTT
>TRBV7-6|.|.|TRBJ2-1
CASSLYSNEQFF
TGTGCCAGCAGCTTATACAGCAATGAGCAGTTCTTC
>TRBV24-1|.|.|TRBJ1-5
CATAPGGSQPQHF
TGTGCCACCGCACCTGGGGGTTCTCAGCCCCAGCATTTT
>TRBV7-9|.|.|TRBJ1-1
CASRPGVAEAFF
TGTGCCAGCAGGCCAGGGGTTGCTGAAGCTTTCTTT
>TRBV27|.|.|TRBJ2-7
CASSLRGMGDEQYF
TGTGCCAGCAGTTTAAGGGGGATGGGGGACGAGCAGTACTTC
>TRBV29-1|few|.|TRBJ1-1
CSVEGVLGTEAFF
TGCAGCGTTGAGGGGGTTCTCGGGACTGAAGCTTTCTTT
>TRBV5-6|.|.|TRBJ1-2
CASSSGDSGYTF
TGTGCCAGCAGCTCAGGGGATTCTGGCTACACCTTC
>TRBV7-3|few|.|TRBJ2-2
CASSLTRAGFTGELFF
TGTGCCAGCAGCTTAACCCGTGCGGGGTTCACCGGGGAGCTGTTTTTT
>TRBV11-2|.|TRBD2|TRBJ2-1
CASSLIKRGGPNEQFF
TGTGCCAGCAGCTTAATCAAGCGGGGGGGCCCCAATGAGCAGTTCTTC
>TRBV12-3/TRBV12-4|few|TRBD1|TRBJ2-1
CASSLADRGSYNEQFF
TGTGCCAGCAGTTTAGCCGACAGGGGTTCCTACAATGAGCAGTTCTTC
>TRBV6-5|few|.|TRBJ2-2
CASSYSTDTGELFF
TGTGCCAGCAGTTACTCTACAGACACCGGGGAGCTGTTTTTT
>TRBV2|many|.|TRBJ1-1
CATRPGGGTEAFF
TGTGCCACCCGACCGGGGGGAGGTACTGAAGCTTTCTTT
>TRBV4-1|once|TRBD1|TRBJ1-2
CASSQDKTGALPHGYTF
TGCGCCAGCAGCCAAGATAAGACAGGGGCCCTTCCCCATGGCTACACCTTC
>TRBV14|.|TRBD1|TRBJ1-6
CASSPAGQGAGSPLHF
TGTGCCAGCAGCCCCGCAGGACAGGGGGCTGGTTCACCCCTCCACTTT
>TRBV7-6|.|.|TRBJ1-5
CASSSEGRNQPQHF
TGTGCCAGCAGCTCGGAGGGGCGCAATCAGCCCCAGCATTTT
>TRBV20-1|.|TRBD2|TRBJ2-4
CSARGTSGGPTSAKNIQYF
TGCAGTGCTAGAGGGACTAGCGGGGGTCCGACCTCAGCCAAAAACATTCAGTACTTC
>TRBV15|.|TRBD1|TRBJ1-1
CAAAPDRDRWNTEAFF
TGTGCCGCCGCCCCGGACAGGGACAGATGGAACACTGAAGCTTTCTTT
>TRBV12-3/TRBV12-4|.|.|TRBJ2-3
CASSFEMILAGARFSTDTQYF
TGTGCCAGCAGTTTTGAAATGATTTTGGCGGGGGCCCGCTTTAGCACAGATACGCAGTATTTT
>TRBV10-3|.|.|TRBJ2-5
CAISGPEETQYF
TGTGCCATCAGTGGCCCGGAAGAGACCCAGTACTTC
>TRBV11-2|.|.|TRBJ2-1
CASSLERAQGGYNEQFF
TGTGCCAGCAGCTTAGAAAGGGCTCAAGGAGGGTACAATGAGCAGTTCTTC
>TRBV2|.|TRBD1|TRBJ1-2
CASRSRDRGLGYTF
TGTGCCAGCAGGTCTAGGGACAGGGGGCTGGGCTACACCTTC
>TRBV7-9|.|TRBD1|TRBJ1-2
CASSYGTGDSYGYTF
TGTGCCAGCAGCTATGGGACAGGGGATTCGTATGGCTACACCTTC
>TRBV4-3|.|TRBD1|TRBJ2-6
CASCRDRNSGANVLTF
TGCGCCAGCTGCCGGGACAGAAACTCTGGGGCCAACGTCCTGACTTTC
>TRBV27|few|.|TRBJ2-3
CASSLNAGPMRDTQYF
TGTGCCAGCAGTTTAAACGCGGGGCCCATGAGGGATACGCAGTATTTT
>TRBV5-6|.|.|TRBJ2-2
CASPERGLNTGELFF
TGTGCCAGCCCCGAACGAGGCCTGAACACCGGGGAGCTGTTTTTT
>TRBV12-3/TRBV12-4|many|TRBD2|TRBJ2-3
CASSPLGGARTDTQYF
TGTGCCAGCAGTCCCCTCGGGGGGGCTCGGACAGATACGCAGTATTTT
>TRBV3-1|.|.|TRBJ2-1
CASSLGSAREQFF
TGTGCCAGCAGCCTCGGGAGTGCACGTGAGCAGTTCTTC
>TRBV20-1|.|.|TRBJ1-5
CSARDWSNQPQHF
TGCAGTGCTAGAGATTGGAGCAATCAGCCCCAGCATTTT
>TRBV7-8|many|.|TRBJ1-1
CASSSPLGQNTEAFF
TGTGCCAGCAGCTCTCCCCTGGGGCAGAACACTGAAGCTTTCTTT
>TRBV29-1|.|TRBD1|TRBJ2-7
CSVEIPDRDYEQYF
TGCAGCGTTGAAATTCCGGACAGGGACTACGAGCAGTACTTC
>TRBV27|few|TRBD1|TRBJ1-2
CASSFGTENYGYTF
TGTGCCAGCAGTTTCGGGACAGAAAACTATGGCTACACCTTC
>TRBV28|.|.|TRBJ2-2
CASSLPRAGAANTGELFF
TGTGCCAGCAGTTTACCCAGGGCGGGGGCAGCGAACACCGGGGAGCTGTTTTTT
>TRBV9|.|TRBD1|TRBJ1-6
CASSGGTGNNSPLHF
TGTGCCAGCAGCGGAGGGACAGGGAATAATTCACCCCTCCACTTT
>TRBV6-6|.|TRBD1|TRBJ1-5
CASSFNTRDSGPQHF
TGTGCCAGCAGTTTCAACACCCGGGACAGCGGGCCCCAGCATTTT
>TRBV27|.|.|TRBJ2-7
CASRQGYTPYEQYF
TGTGCCAGCAGACAGGGCTATACCCCCTACGAGCAGTACTTC
>TRBV6-1|.|TRBD1|TRBJ1-1
CASSQTGVNTEAFF
TGTGCCAGCAGTCAGACAGGGGTGAACACTGAAGCTTTCTTT